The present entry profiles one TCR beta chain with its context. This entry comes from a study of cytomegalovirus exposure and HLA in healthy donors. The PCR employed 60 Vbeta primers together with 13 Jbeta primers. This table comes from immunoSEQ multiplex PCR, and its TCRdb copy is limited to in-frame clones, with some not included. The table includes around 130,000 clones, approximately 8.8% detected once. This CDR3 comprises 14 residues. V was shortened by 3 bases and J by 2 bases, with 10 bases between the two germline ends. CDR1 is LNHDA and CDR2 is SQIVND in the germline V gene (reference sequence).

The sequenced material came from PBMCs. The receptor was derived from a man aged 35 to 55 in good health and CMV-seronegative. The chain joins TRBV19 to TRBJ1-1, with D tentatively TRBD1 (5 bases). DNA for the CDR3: TGTGCCAGTAGTATTGACGGGGGTAACACTGAAGCTTTCTTT. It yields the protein CASSIDGGNTEAFF.